The TCR beta chain under discussion was sequenced for a study of human T cells and chemical hapten exposure. This CDR3 contains 14 residues. Trimming left V 0 bases short and J 0 bases short, with 6 bases between. CDR1 is SGHTA and CDR2 is FQGNSA in the germline V gene. Time point: patch test 1, 2 weeks after DPC sensitization. Treatment specified: therapeutic diphenylcyclopropenone sensitization with weekly scalp DPC. TCRdb processed the RACE reads anew with MiXCR; each CDR3 protein has one entry. The table records approximately 90,000 distinct CDR3 sequences, under 12% of them present only once. This TCR was sampled from a man aged 35-49 years with alopecia areata. Some clones in this sample may be carry-over from other donors' samples. Sample: whole blood, taken in connection with sensitization to the hapten diphenylcyclopropenone (DPC). This sequence joins TRBV7-2 and TRBJ2-7; D gene ambiguous. CDR3 in amino acids: CASSLATDSYEQYF. The DNA of the CDR3 is TGTGCCAGCAGCTTAGCGACTGACTCCTACGAGCAGTACTTC.